This T cell receptor (beta chain) is from a study of identical twins. The study, taken as a whole, reports: Insertions were fewer in abundant cord blood beta clonotypes, whereas memory repertoires showed none of this pattern.

Each CDR3 protein gets one entry after TCRdb re-called the 5' RACE reads with MiXCR. This sample has about 190,000 distinct CDR3 sequences, with 15% found just once. This clonotype has just a few counts. Its matching antigen is unknown. V shed 0 bases and J shed 3 bases, with 9 bases lying between them. CDR1 and CDR2 from the germline V gene are PRHDT and FYEKMQ (reference sequence). CDR3 length: 14 residues. The sample was also linked to a second study, of T cells expressing NK-cell markers. That source adds: Sorted CD3+CD56+NKG2C+, CD3+CD56+NKG2C- and CD3+CD56-NKG2C+ T cells provided the TCR beta repertoires. In the group of eight sequenced donors, seven were HCMV-seropositive and one was seronegative. These clonotypes additionally ranked first within the CD3+CD56-NKG2C+ fraction of a handful of donors.

This clonotype was sampled from a woman aged 18-29 years in good health. The sample was CD8+ T cells sorted from blood. The chain couples TRBV13 to TRBJ2-7; D assignment may be TRBD1 or TRBD2 (5 bases each). CDR3 sequence: CASSLGRGDYEQYF. DNA of the CDR3: TGTGCCAGCAGCTTAGGCCGGGGCGACTACGAGCAGTACTTC.